This T cell receptor (beta chain) was documented in a study of OX40 agonist ivuxolimab in advanced cancers. The CDR3 has 14 amino acids. The V gene's germline CDR1 is MNHEY and CDR2 SMNVEV (reference sequence). The germline V and J ends were trimmed by 3 bases and 0 bases, with 9 bases remaining between them. Exclusion applied to patients with autoimmune disease history or systemic immunosuppression. Data came from immunoSEQ multiplex PCR; TCRdb stores just in-frame clones and leaves some out. The table includes about 69,000 clones, over 65% detected once. The receptor was isolated from an adult with an advanced solid tumor such as melanoma, head and neck, liver or kidney cancer. J is TRBJ2-7 and V is TRBV27; D perhaps matches TRBD2 (5 bases). Sample: CD4+ or CD8+ T cells sorted from blood, taken in a trial of the OX40 agonist ivuxolimab. CDR3 sequence: CASSFRGSSYEQYF. As DNA, the CDR3 is TGTGCCAGCAGTTTTCGAGGGAGCTCCTACGAGCAGTACTTC.